This TCR beta chain was sequenced during a study of T-cell reconstitution after alpha-beta-depleted transplantation in children (dated by TCRdb to 2015 to 2016). Concerning the study at large: T-cell immune reconstitution after TCRalphabeta/CD19-depleted allogeneic hematopoietic cell transplantation in children was quantitatively tracked in the study by means of TCR repertoire profiling. Results and caveats for the whole study, not just this receptor: In some patients, the high TCRbeta diversity seen at day 60 was put down to recipient T cells and intrathymic progenitors that had survived conditioning. Apparently early alphabetaT-cell count recovery about two months after transplant reportedly relied on only several hundred rapidly expanded clones derived from non-depleted graft cells. Over the following months the frequencies of hyperexpanded clones went down, and after one year T-cell counts and TCRbeta diversity were mostly credited to newly produced T cells.

What the treatment or condition label conveys for this sample: allogeneic hematopoietic cell transplantation with graft depleted of TCRalphabeta T cells and CD19 B cells. TCRalphabeta/CD19-depleted allogeneic hematopoietic cell grafts were given to the transplant recipients, all of whom were children. The germline V gene specifies KGHDR as CDR1 and SFDVKD as CDR2. The CDR3 covers 12 residues, taking in both the cysteine and the phenylalanine. CDR3 DNA is the only sequence kept; it has 36 bases, read in frame from the first base. V is pared back by 9 bases and J by 8 bases, with 14 bases lying between the germline termini. This clonotype appeared a single time. It has no known antigen specificity. Base qualities were left out, and no much larger clone turns up one base away. Library prep was done by PCR. The run used an Illumina HiSeq 2500. Molecular barcoding was employed in the preparation of TCR libraries, with unique molecular identifiers being used to normalize TCRbeta repertoire quantification. TCRdb reworked the public reads: Q25 trimming with fastp, MiXCR clone assembly, productive beta chains retained. CDR3 protein sequences are deduplicated, and each keeps its most common genes and DNA. This sample holds about 980,000 distinct CDR3 sequences; about 29% were observed only once. The ten largest clones capture under 30% of the sample.

This specimen consisted of PBMCs, mostly from graft donor cells, obtained 360 days after TCRalphabeta/CD19-depleted stem cell transplant. The chain uses TRBV24-1 and TRBJ2-3; the D gene remains uncertain. This clonotype was obtained from a boy less than two years old who had a stem cell transplant for SCID, so the T cells may come from the graft donor. CDR3 reads: CATGGPHSTQYF. The nucleotide sequence reads as follows: TGTGCCACCGGTGGGCCCCATAGTACGCAGTATTTT.